These T cell receptor beta chains were read from a single sample in a study of CD8 T cells in Susac syndrome. TCRdb passed the immunoSEQ multiplex PCR reads through MiXCR, listing each CDR3 protein once. The repertoire holds approximately 190,000 distinct CDR3 sequences, with approximately 95% as singletons. The sequenced material came from CD4+ T cells from PBMCs. The receptors were gathered from a human donor in good health. CDR3s include the opening cysteine and the closing phenylalanine or tryptophan. The D gene is left open where the match is weak. Size tells how often a clone was seen (once, few, many) or the class of an expanded clone, and some rows leave it out.

D gene: -
CDR3 length: 14
V gene: TRBV6-5
clone size: -
J gene: TRBJ1-2
CDR3 DNA: TGTGCCAGCAGTCTGGACAGCAGAGACTATGGCTACACCTTC
CDR3 protein: CASSLDSRDYGYTF

D gene: -
CDR3 length: 15
V gene: TRBV9
clone size: -
J gene: TRBJ1-3
CDR3 DNA: TGTGCCAGCGGGCTATTGGCCGGGAACGGAAACACCATATATTTT
CDR3 protein: CASGLLAGNGNTIYF

D gene: -
CDR3 length: 14
V gene: TRBV28
clone size: -
J gene: TRBJ2-5
CDR3 DNA: TGTGCCAGCAGTTTCGGACATTTCCAAGAGACCCAGTACTTC
CDR3 protein: CASSFGHFQETQYF

D gene: -
CDR3 length: 14
V gene: TRBV13
clone size: -
J gene: TRBJ2-2
CDR3 DNA: TGTGCCAGCAGCTTATGGGGGTACACCGGGGAGCTGTTTTTT
CDR3 protein: CASSLWGYTGELFF

D gene: -
CDR3 length: 15
V gene: TRBV3-1
clone size: once
J gene: TRBJ1-1
CDR3 DNA: TGTGCCAGCAGTCGACCGGGACGGGTGAACACTGAAGCTTTCTTT
CDR3 protein: CASSRPGRVNTEAFF

D gene: TRBD1
CDR3 length: 15
V gene: TRBV9
clone size: -
J gene: TRBJ2-7
CDR3 DNA: TGTGCCAGCAGTATAACCGACAGGGGACAAGCCGAGCAGTACTTC
CDR3 protein: CASSITDRGQAEQYF

D gene: -
CDR3 length: 14
V gene: TRBV28
clone size: -
J gene: TRBJ1-2
CDR3 DNA: TGTGCCAGCCGACCTACCGGGATTCATGGTGGCTACACCTTC
CDR3 protein: CASRPTGIHGGYTF

D gene: TRBD1
CDR3 length: 15
V gene: TRBV19
clone size: -
J gene: TRBJ2-2
CDR3 DNA: TGTGCCAGTCGGGACAGGGGTTTGGTCACCGGGGAGCTGTTTTTT
CDR3 protein: CASRDRGLVTGELFF

D gene: -
CDR3 length: 15
V gene: TRBV7-9
clone size: -
J gene: TRBJ2-5
CDR3 DNA: TGTGCCAGCAGCTTACACAGGATCGAGGGCGAGACCCAGTACTTC
CDR3 protein: CASSLHRIEGETQYF

D gene: -
CDR3 length: 15
V gene: TRBV10-2
clone size: -
J gene: TRBJ2-7
CDR3 DNA: TGCGCCAGCAGTGAGTCGGTACCAGGGCAGGGGGAGCAGTACTTC
CDR3 protein: CASSESVPGQGEQYF

D gene: TRBD1
CDR3 length: 13
V gene: TRBV5-1
clone size: -
J gene: TRBJ2-2
CDR3 DNA: TGCGCCAGCAGCGGACAGGGCGCCGTGGAGCTGTTTTTT
CDR3 protein: CASSGQGAVELFF

D gene: TRBD2
CDR3 length: 12
V gene: TRBV5-1
clone size: -
J gene: TRBJ2-3
CDR3 DNA: TGCGCCAGCGGAAGGGAGGGAGATACGCAGTATTTT
CDR3 protein: CASGREGDTQYF

D gene: -
CDR3 length: 13
V gene: TRBV28
clone size: -
J gene: TRBJ1-2
CDR3 DNA: TGTGCCAGCAGTTTTGCGACAGCGTATGGCTACACCTTC
CDR3 protein: CASSFATAYGYTF

D gene: TRBD1
CDR3 length: 14
V gene: TRBV9
clone size: -
J gene: TRBJ1-1
CDR3 DNA: TGTGCCAGCAGCGTAGTACAGGGGCTAAGCGAAGCTTTCTTT
CDR3 protein: CASSVVQGLSEAFF

D gene: -
CDR3 length: 12
V gene: TRBV29-1
clone size: -
J gene: TRBJ2-2
CDR3 DNA: TGCAGCGTCGCGAGAGGGACCGGGGAGCTGTTTTTT
CDR3 protein: CSVARGTGELFF

D gene: -
CDR3 length: 14
V gene: TRBV4-1
clone size: -
J gene: TRBJ1-5
CDR3 DNA: TGCGCCAGCAGCCAAGTAGGGGGCAATCAGCCCCAGCATTTT
CDR3 protein: CASSQVGGNQPQHF

D gene: TRBD1
CDR3 length: 17
V gene: TRBV5-1
clone size: -
J gene: TRBJ1-2
CDR3 DNA: TGCGCCAGCAGCTCTGGCCCTCGACAGGGATCGGCCTATGGCTACACCTTC
CDR3 protein: CASSSGPRQGSAYGYTF

D gene: -
CDR3 length: 14
V gene: TRBV7-8
clone size: -
J gene: TRBJ1-4
CDR3 DNA: TGTGCCAGCAGCTTTACAGCGATTAATGAAAAACTGTTTTTT
CDR3 protein: CASSFTAINEKLFF

D gene: -
CDR3 length: 17
V gene: TRBV29-1
clone size: once
J gene: TRBJ2-3
CDR3 DNA: TGCAGCGTTGCCCGGCTGGCGGACCACCCAGGCACAGATACGCAGTATTTT
CDR3 protein: CSVARLADHPGTDTQYF

D gene: -
CDR3 length: 11
V gene: TRBV7-9
clone size: few
J gene: TRBJ1-2
CDR3 DNA: TGTGCCAGCAGCTCCACAGAACGCTACACCTTC
CDR3 protein: CASSSTERYTF

D gene: TRBD1
CDR3 length: 16
V gene: TRBV29-1
clone size: -
J gene: TRBJ2-3
CDR3 DNA: TGCAGCGTGGAGGTGTTGGACAGGGCTGGCACAGATACGCAGTATTTT
CDR3 protein: CSVEVLDRAGTDTQYF

D gene: -
CDR3 length: 13
V gene: TRBV12-3/TRBV12-4
clone size: -
J gene: TRBJ1-1
CDR3 DNA: TGTGCCAGCAGTTTATTGGATAACACTGAAGCTTTCTTT
CDR3 protein: CASSLLDNTEAFF

D gene: -
CDR3 length: 18
V gene: TRBV7-3
clone size: -
J gene: TRBJ2-4
CDR3 DNA: TGTGCCAGCAGCTCTGGGGTGAAAATCCCCGGAACCAAAAACATTCAGTACTTC
CDR3 protein: CASSSGVKIPGTKNIQYF

D gene: TRBD2
CDR3 length: 14
V gene: TRBV5-1
clone size: -
J gene: TRBJ2-5
CDR3 DNA: TGCGCCAGCACACAGCGGGGGTTATCAGAGACCCAGTACTTC
CDR3 protein: CASTQRGLSETQYF

D gene: -
CDR3 length: 12
V gene: TRBV2
clone size: -
J gene: TRBJ2-5
CDR3 DNA: TGTGCCAGCAGACCTGGGGGGCAGACCCAGTACTTC
CDR3 protein: CASRPGGQTQYF

D gene: -
CDR3 length: 14
V gene: TRBV9
clone size: once
J gene: TRBJ2-3
CDR3 DNA: TGTGCCAGCAGCGTACAGACAGTCACAGATACGCAGTATTTT
CDR3 protein: CASSVQTVTDTQYF

D gene: -
CDR3 length: 13
V gene: TRBV20-1
clone size: -
J gene: TRBJ1-1
CDR3 DNA: TGCAGTGCCCTGGACGGACGGGGCACTGAAGCTTTCTTT
CDR3 protein: CSALDGRGTEAFF